One TCR beta chain is described in this entry. Per the original methods: Using reference gene primer amplification, nucleated cell counts were estimated. Repertoires were generated with immunoSEQ multiplex PCR, while TCRdb's copy carries only in-frame clones and drops some. That table is the source of V, J and clone size, and D and trimming were worked out from the DNA. The sample holds roughly 89,000 clones, more than 80% seen once. This record belongs to a study of blood T cell repertoires in COVID-19. Study overall: COVID-19 samples collected from the United States, Italy and Spain covered acute and convalescent phases. The cDNA or gDNA used as material had been derived from T cells, B-cell-depleted T cells, or PBMCs.

The germline CDR1 and CDR2 sequences are SGHDN and FVKESK. Deletions cut 0 bases from V and 10 bases from J, with 15 bases between. The CDR3 loop spans 14 amino acids. Sequenced material: peripheral blood. The TCR originated in a woman aged 80 or older with acute or convalescent COVID-19. The chain joins TRBV14 to TRBJ1-1, with D possibly matching TRBD1 (5 bases). The CDR3 spells CASSQDQRGRGAFF. The CDR3 DNA reads TGTGCCAGCAGCCAAGATCAACGGGGGAGGGGAGCTTTCTTT. The full variable domain, in which reference TRBV14 and TRBJ1-1 provide the parts outside the CDR3, is EAGVTQFPSHSVIEKGQTVTLRCDPISGHDNLYWYRRVMGKEIKFLLHFVKESKQDESGMPNNRFLAERTGGTYSTLKVQPAELEDSGVYFCASSQDQRGRGAFFGQGTRLTVV.